This T cell receptor (beta chain) was sequenced for a study of human T cells and chemical hapten exposure (dated by TCRdb to 2020 to 2022). Regarding the complete study: For sensitization, 2% DPC in acetone was applied to an approximately 2 cm by approximately 2 cm area of upper inner arm skin. Most of the patients in the cohort were female, and the cohort covered alopecia areata with under or over 50% scalp involvement, alopecia totalis and alopecia universalis. Weekly therapeutic DPC doses were additionally applied to the scalp of patients throughout the roughly 25-week study period. Approximately 28 alopecia patients provided blood for TCR sequencing at one to four time points (pre-sensitization, 2, 6 and 24 weeks). Libraries were pooled for sequencing, and per-sample TCR yields varied mainly because of small differences in library volumes within the pool. Patch testing was performed on the upper back with Finn chambers containing 0.01% DPC, and the patch tests were scored after 6 days according to International Contact Dermatitis Research Group standards. Patient blood was sampled pre-sensitization (week 0) and at 2, 6 and about 24 weeks after DPC sensitization. This study followed changes in the peripheral blood TCR repertoire in vivo during primary and secondary sensitization of alopecia patients to the hapten diphenylcyclopropenone (DPC).

CDR1 MNHNY and CDR2 SVGAGI are derived from the germline V gene (reference sequence). Spanning cysteine to phenylalanine, the CDR3 consists of 14 amino acids. Only the CDR3 part of the read is kept: 42 bases, read in frame from the first base. Trimming removed 3 bases from V and 6 bases from J, leaving 11 bases between the germline ends. In the paper's terms, the time point label means: pre-sensitization, week 0. Interpreted using the paper, the treatment or condition label stands for: therapeutic diphenylcyclopropenone sensitization with weekly scalp DPC. At every patch-test visit, the blood draw took place before the patch test was put on. To be eligible, patients had to be aged 18 to 70, diagnosed with alopecia and judged suitable for DPC therapy, while pregnant patients were excluded. Total RNA was extracted from unfractionated whole blood collected in Tempus Blood RNA tubes. Overall study outcomes, separate from this receptor: DPC sensitization did not change the number of TCRs with a frequency above 1 in 1000, and there was no evidence of changes in global repertoire structure. Because every patient had alopecia, a presumed autoimmune disease, the patients' immune response might differ from that of healthy individuals. Repeated subsampling changed both the strength of the expansion versus patch-test correlation and the threshold at which that correlation became significant. Patch test score was positively correlated with the number of PT1 expanded TCRs, with significance at thresholds 8, 16 and 32 but not at 4. Expanded TCRs formed significantly more large CDR3 similarity clusters than pre-sensitization or healthy control sets, consistent with antigen-driven responses.

This clonotype was observed many times. Its antigen has not been determined. The record has no base qualities; no much larger clone is one base away. Library method: RACE. Reads for this sample came from a NextSeq 500. During library preparation, unique molecular identifiers were attached to individual cDNA molecules so that TCRs could be counted in a quantitative, reproducible way. Each blood RNA sample was used to sequence both TCR alpha and TCR beta chains. The authors' pipeline ran thus. The median number of TCRs per sample was 95,638, ranging from about 20,000 to 750,000. The Decombinator software suite was used to annotate V, J and CDR3 in the TCR reads. Every sample was subsampled to the same number of TCRs (28,000) for the PS versus PT1 abundance plots. TCRs were defined as expanded if absent before sensitization and observed at least eight times at the 2-week time point. Through fastp at Q25 and MiXCR, TCRdb rebuilt clones from the public reads, retaining in-frame beta chains. Each entry is one CDR3 protein sequence, shown with its most common DNA and genes. The V and J calls shown here were made by TCRdb, not taken from the authors' results. The sample profile shows more than 150,000 distinct CDR3 sequences; about 31% of them were found once. The ten largest account for under 3% of the sample.

Specimen: whole blood, collected in connection with sensitization to the hapten diphenylcyclopropenone (DPC). The chain uses TRBV6-6 and TRBJ2-2; a confident D gene designation cannot be given. The sequence came from a woman in her thirties with alopecia areata. Some clones in this sample may be carry-over from other donors' samples. The DNA sequence is TGTGCCAGCAGTTATGTGGCGGCCGCCGGGGAGCTGTTTTTT. This yields the protein CASSYVAAAGELFF.